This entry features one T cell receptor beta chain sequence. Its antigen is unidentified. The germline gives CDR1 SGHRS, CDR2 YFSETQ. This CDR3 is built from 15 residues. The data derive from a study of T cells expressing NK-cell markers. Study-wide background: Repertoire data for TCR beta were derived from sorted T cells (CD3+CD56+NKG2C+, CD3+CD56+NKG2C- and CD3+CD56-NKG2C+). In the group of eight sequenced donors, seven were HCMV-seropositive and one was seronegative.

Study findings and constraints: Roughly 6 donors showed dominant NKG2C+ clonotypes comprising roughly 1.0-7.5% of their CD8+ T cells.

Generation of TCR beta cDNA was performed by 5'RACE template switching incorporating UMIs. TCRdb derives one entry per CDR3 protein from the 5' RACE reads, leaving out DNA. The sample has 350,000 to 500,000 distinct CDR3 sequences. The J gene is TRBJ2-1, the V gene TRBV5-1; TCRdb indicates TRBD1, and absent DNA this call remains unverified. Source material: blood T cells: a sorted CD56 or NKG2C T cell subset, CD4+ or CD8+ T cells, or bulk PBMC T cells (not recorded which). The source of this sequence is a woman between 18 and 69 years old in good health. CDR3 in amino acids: CASSFEGGIYNEQFF. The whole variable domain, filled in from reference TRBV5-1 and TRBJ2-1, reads KAGVTQTPRYLIKTRGQQVTLSCSPISGHRSVSWYQQTPGQGLQFLFEYFSETQRNKGNFPGRFSGRQFSNSRSEMNVSTLELGDSALYLCASSFEGGIYNEQFFGPGTRLTVL.